These 27 T cell receptor beta chains were all obtained from the same sample, sequenced in a study of T cell responses to AZD1222 COVID-19 vaccine. The data were produced by immunoSEQ multiplex PCR, yet TCRdb's version contains in-frame clones alone and is incomplete. Among nearly 95,000 clones listed, roughly 89% were seen once. This specimen was peripheral blood, taken on day 0 of AZD1222 vaccination. The receptors come from an adult in good health.

This clone showed up just a few times. The CDR3 nucleotides read TGCGCCAGCAGCCAAACCCTAGCGGGGGGTGGCGGGGAGCTGTTTTTT. It encodes CASSQTLAGGGGELFF. This chain links TRBV4-3 with TRBJ2-2, with TRBD2 matching 11 bases. The length of the CDR3 is 16 residues. Germline lookup yields CDR1 LGHNA and CDR2 YSLEER. The J segment lost 7 bases and the V segment lost 2 bases, leaving 6 bases of the junction unmatched.

The chain is built from TRBV25-1 and TRBJ1-1; D might be TRBD1 (5 bases). The CDR3 is made up of 15 amino acids. The V end was cut by 5 bases, the J end by 1 base, with 14 bases between. Germline-derived CDR1 and CDR2 are MGHDK and SYGVNS. This chain's CDR3 is CASSSNRKANTEAFF. CDR3 DNA sequence: TGTGCCAGCAGTAGTAACAGGAAAGCGAACACTGAAGCTTTCTTT.

The chain uses TRBV7-6 and TRBJ2-1; 10 positions agree with TRBD2. The CDR3 runs 18 residues. Germline V lookup: CDR1 SGHVS, CDR2 FNYEAQ. The V gene end was trimmed by 2 bases and the J gene end by 6 bases; junction bases not matched to a gene: 13. The CDR3 DNA sequence: TGTGCCAGCAGCTTAAGTCCGTCTGGCAGCGGGGGGGCCAATGAGCAGTTCTTC. Its protein product is CASSLSPSGSGGANEQFF.

V is TRBV7-2 and J is TRBJ1-5; D call uncertain. Germline CDR1 is SGHTA and CDR2 is FQGNSA. The V end lost 5 bases, the J end lost 6 bases, and 8 bases lay between the germline ends. The CDR3 extends over 12 amino acids. CDR3 sequence reads: CASSPAGQPQHF. CDR3 in DNA: TGTGCCAGCAGCCCCGCGGGTCAGCCCCAGCATTTT.

The chain carries TRBV7-9 and TRBJ2-7; D is ambiguous. The CDR3 contains 15 residues. Germline-derived CDR1 and CDR2 are SEHNR and FQNEAQ (reference sequence). Trimming shortened V by 4 bases and J by 2 bases, and 15 bases separated the two germline ends. The CDR3 nucleotides are TGTGCCAGCAGCTCCCCAAGGACCTTAACCTACGAGCAGTACTTC. Translated, it gives CASSSPRTLTYEQYF.

The chain couples TRBV19 to TRBJ2-7; D is unclear. The V end lost 3 bases, the J end lost 7 bases, and 13 bases lay between the germline ends. The CDR3 is 13 amino acids. CDR1 LNHDA and CDR2 SQIVND come from the germline V gene (reference sequence). CDR3 coding DNA: TGTGCCAGTAGTATTTCCTCATCGTGGGAGCAGTACTTC. Protein product: CASSISSSWEQYF.

The V gene is TRBV3-1 (or the pseudogene TRBV3-2), the J gene TRBJ2-5; D uncertain. Germline V lookup: CDR1 LGHDT, CDR2 YNNKEL (reference sequence). Trimming took off 2 bases at V and 3 bases at J, with 10 bases between the two ends. This CDR3 is built from 14 residues. The CDR3, as DNA: TGTGCCAGCAGCCAACCTCCGGAGAAAGAGACCCAGTACTTC. Translation: CASSQPPEKETQYF.

The gene calls are TRBV9 and TRBJ2-1; TRBD1 agrees at 7 bases. CDR3 length: 14 amino acids. Per germline, CDR1 SGDLS and CDR2 YYNGEE. The trim removed 4 bases at V and 4 bases at J, leaving 5 bases unmatched. CDR3 sequence: CASSLRQGYNEQFF. The CDR3, as DNA: TGTGCCAGCAGCTTAAGACAGGGTTACAATGAGCAGTTCTTC.

V and J are TRBV6-1 and TRBJ2-3; D perhaps matches TRBD1 (6 bases). Germline loops: CDR1 MNHNS, CDR2 SASEGT. Trimming took 3 bases from V and 5 from J, leaving 15 bases between them. The CDR3 is made up of 15 amino acids. The CDR3 DNA sequence: TGTGCCAGCAGTGAGCAGTGGGGGCGAGGAGATACGCAGTATTTT. Protein: CASSEQWGRGDTQYF.

Concerning this clone: The same CDR3 can be traced to other DNA sequences in this sample. The V and J genes are TRBV18 and TRBJ2-7; D is perhaps TRBD1 or TRBD2 (5 bases each). CDR3 length equals 14 residues. Germline V gene sequence: CDR1 KGHSH, CDR2 LQKENI. V dropped 3 bases and J dropped 0 bases, with 9 bases sitting between them. CDR3: CASSPGASSYEQYF. The CDR3, as DNA: TGTGCCAGCTCACCCGGGGCAAGCTCCTACGAGCAGTACTTC.

The V and J genes are TRBV6-5 and TRBJ2-1, with D maybe TRBD1 (5 bases). V was pared by 6 bases and J by 10 bases, with 19 bases between. The CDR3 has 14 amino acids. Per germline, CDR1 MNHEY and CDR2 SVGAGI. CDR3 bases: TGTGCCAGCAGCACCCCTCTGGCAGGGCCAGAGCAGTTCTTC. This translates into CASSTPLAGPEQFF.

The V and J genes are TRBV11-3 and TRBJ1-1; D is unclear. Looked up from germline, CDR1 is SGHNT and CDR2 is YENEEA. V lost 3 bases and J 1 base, leaving 6 bases between the germline ends. The CDR3 has 13 residues. CDR3 DNA sequence: TGTGCCAGCAGCTTTAACCCGAACACTGAAGCTTTCTTT. Its protein is CASSFNPNTEAFF.

The V and J genes are TRBV20-1 and TRBJ2-3; D may match TRBD1 or TRBD2 (5 bases each). Germline lookup yields CDR1 DFQATT and CDR2 SNEGSKA (reference sequence). Trimming stripped 6 bases from V and 0 bases from J, with 16 bases between. The CDR3 is 15 residues long. In DNA, the CDR3 is TGCAGTGCGAGTTACCGGGGCTCTAGCACAGATACGCAGTATTTT. Amino acids: CSASYRGSSTDTQYF.

This clone occurred a few times. The chain links TRBV2 to TRBJ1-6, with TRBD1 as a possible D gene (5 bases). Deletions cut 6 bases from V and 8 bases from J, with 11 bases between. Germline V gene data show CDR1 as SNHLY and CDR2 as FYNNEI. The CDR3 length is 13 residues. DNA of the CDR3: TGTGCCAGCAGGGGGGTCCGTGATTCACCCCTCCACTTT. Residues: CASRGVRDSPLHF.

The rearrangement joins TRBV25-1 to TRBJ1-4; 11 bases are a match to TRBD1. There are 15 residues in the CDR3. Germline CDR1 reads MGHDK; CDR2 reads SYGVNS. J lost 7 bases, V lost 5 bases, and 6 bases had no gene match. Here the CDR3 reads CASSRVGTGGEKLFF. The DNA of the CDR3 is TGTGCCAGCAGTAGAGTCGGGACAGGGGGTGAAAAACTGTTTTTT.

In this sample, this clone turned up once. This chain joins TRBV9 and TRBJ1-1; 7 bases are a match to TRBD1. The junction had 13 bases not matched to a gene; V was cut back by 0 bases and J by 11 bases. The CDR3 has 15 residues. Germline loops: CDR1 SGDLS, CDR2 YYNGEE. The CDR3, as DNA: TGTGCCAGCAGCGTAGGCACGGGACAGCTTGTCGGGGCTTTCTTT. It is translated as CASSVGTGQLVGAFF.

This clone showed up just once. The chain couples TRBV5-1 to TRBJ2-7; D is possibly TRBD1 (6 bases). V was shortened by 3 bases and J by 0 bases, with 10 bases between the two germline ends. This CDR3 region has 14 residues. Germline V gives CDR1 SGHRS, CDR2 YFSETQ. CDR3 coding DNA: TGCGCCAGCAGCTCACAAGGGGGCTCCTACGAGCAGTACTTC. This translates into CASSSQGGSYEQYF.

The chain is built from TRBV27 and TRBJ1-2; tentatively, D is TRBD1 (6 bases). V lost 5 bases to trimming and J lost 7 bases, with 23 bases between them. The CDR3 contains 16 residues. Germline assignment: CDR1 MNHEY and CDR2 SMNVEV (reference sequence). The CDR3 here is CASSLYVPGRGAGYTF. CDR3 nucleotides: TGTGCCAGCAGTCTATATGTGCCAGGAAGGGGGGCTGGCTACACCTTC.

The chain employs TRBV7-9 and TRBJ1-2; perhaps TRBD1 as D (5 bases). Germline CDR1 and CDR2: SEHNR and FQNEAQ (reference sequence). This CDR3 comprises 15 residues. The V end lost 5 bases, the J end lost 2 bases, and 15 bases lay between the germline ends. The CDR3 DNA reads TGTGCCAGCAGCCCCTCACTACAGGACAACTATGGCTACACCTTC. Translating gives CASSPSLQDNYGYTF.

In nucleotides, the CDR3 is TGTGCCAGCAGCTTATCCGGGGATACCCTCGGCGAGCAGTACTTC. Amino acid sequence: CASSLSGDTLGEQYF. This chain uses TRBV7-3 with TRBJ2-7, with D perhaps TRBD2 (5 bases). Trimming took off 2 bases at V and 6 bases at J, with 17 bases between the two ends. This CDR3 contains 15 residues. The germline V gene encodes CDR1 SGHTA and CDR2 FQGTGA.

The rearrangement joins TRBV5-1 to TRBJ2-1; D perhaps matches TRBD2 (7 bases). The CDR3 extends over 15 amino acids. V lost 4 bases to trimming and J lost 7 bases, with 18 bases between them. Germline V gives CDR1 SGHRS, CDR2 YFSETQ. The CDR3 DNA sequence: TGCGCCAGCAGCCCACGGGGGGCGAGCGCGAATGAGCAGTTCTTC. This translates into CASSPRGASANEQFF.

The J gene is TRBJ1-2, the V gene TRBV4-1; D possibly corresponds to TRBD1 (6 bases). The germline V gene has CDR1 MGHRA and CDR2 YSYEKL. CDR3 length: 15 residues. The ends were cut back, 0 bases at V and 7 bases at J, with 15 bases in the middle. The CDR3 here is CASSQEGGGASGYTF. DNA for the CDR3: TGCGCCAGCAGCCAAGAAGGGGGGGGCGCGTCTGGCTACACCTTC.

The V and J genes are TRBV7-3 and TRBJ2-1; D is perhaps TRBD1 (5 bases). This CDR3 is built from 15 residues. Trimming removed 1 base at V and 2 bases at J, with 9 bases between. Germline-derived CDR1 and CDR2 are SGHTA and FQGTGA. The CDR3 protein is CASSLMVGAYNEQFF. The CDR3 region has the DNA TGTGCCAGCAGCTTAATGGTAGGGGCCTACAATGAGCAGTTCTTC. Filled out from reference TRBV7-3 and TRBJ2-1, the complete variable domain reads GAGVSQTPSNKVTEKGKYVELRCDPISGHTALYWYRQSLGQGPEFLIYFQGTGAADDSGLPNDRFFAVRPEGSVSTLKIQRTERGDSAVYLCASSLMVGAYNEQFFGPGTRLTVL.

The rearrangement links TRBV6-5 to TRBJ1-6; no clear D. The CDR3 has 15 amino acids. V was pared by 4 bases and J by 8 bases, with 15 bases between. CDR1 and CDR2 from the germline V gene are MNHEY and SVGAGI. Here the CDR3 reads CASSLFVSADSPLHF. The CDR3 DNA reads TGTGCCAGCAGTTTATTCGTGTCAGCCGATTCACCCCTCCACTTT.

The chain combines TRBV28 with TRBJ1-1; no clear D. Trimming cost V 2 bases and J 7 bases, with 8 bases left between them. CDR3 size: 12 residues. CDR1 is MDHEN, CDR2 SYDVKM, per germline. The chain's CDR3 is CASSLLGIEAFF. Here the CDR3 DNA reads TGTGCCAGCAGTTTACTAGGCATTGAAGCTTTCTTT.

The chain recombines TRBV30 with TRBJ1-6, with D tentatively TRBD1 (5 bases). V was shortened by 2 bases and J by 0 bases, with 14 bases between the two germline ends. Germline CDR1 GTSNPN, CDR2 SVGIG (reference sequence). The CDR3 has 17 amino acids. CDR3 DNA: TGTGCCTGGAGTACCCGCGGGGCTAGCTCCTATAATTCACCCCTCCACTTT. It yields the protein CAWSTRGASSYNSPLHF.

This clone was observed once. J is TRBJ1-4 and V is TRBV7-2; D not resolved. CDR1 is SGHTA, CDR2 FQGNSA, per germline. V lost 0 bases and J 4 bases, leaving 6 bases between the germline ends. The CDR3 contains 14 residues. CDR3 nucleotides: TGTGCCAGCAGCTTAGCAGGGATTAATGAAAAACTGTTTTTT. It translates to CASSLAGINEKLFF.